Shown below are 3 T cell receptor beta chains from a single sample sequenced in a study of beta chain features in type 1 diabetes (dated by TCRdb to the late 2010s). Libraries were made using the immunoSEQ multiplex PCR assay. The entire amount of isolated RNA was reverse transcribed using the High Capacity cDNA Reverse Transcription Kit, so the sequenced TCRB transcripts were expressed ones. TCRdb retrieved this table from immuneACCESS and kept in-frame rearrangements only. Not all clones are present; in checked studies, unresolved V genes account for under half, and no reason is known for the remainder. This sample holds 150,000 or so clones; less than 10% were observed only once. The top ten clones comprise 0.65% of the sample. The specimen sequenced was central memory CD4+ T cells from blood. The receptors were gathered from a woman aged 40 to 50 in good health.

The chain joins TRBV5-1 to TRBJ2-1; possibly TRBD1 for D (6 bases). The germline gives CDR1 SGHRS, CDR2 YFSETQ. The CDR3 runs to 15 residues. V was pared by 5 bases and J by 2 bases, with 14 bases between. In DNA form, the CDR3 reads TGCGCCAGCAGTTCGCAGGGGACCGCCTACAATGAGCAGTTCTTC. Amino acid sequence: CASSSQGTAYNEQFF.

The V gene is TRBV7-6, the J gene TRBJ1-6, with TRBD1 as a possible D gene (5 bases). From germline, CDR1 is SGHVS and CDR2 FNYEAQ. The CDR3 has 15 amino acids. V gave up 6 bases and J gave up 7 bases, with 16 bases separating them. The CDR3 is CASSRSGAGNSPLHF. DNA of the CDR3: TGTGCCAGCAGTAGAAGCGGGGCGGGCAATTCACCCCTCCACTTT.

This clone has a count of ten or more. The chain combines TRBV29-1 with TRBJ2-7; D may be TRBD1 (5 bases). This CDR3 contains 11 residues. In germline, CDR1 is SQVTM, CDR2 ANQGSEA. In DNA, the CDR3 is TGCAGGCAAACAGGCGCCTACGAGCAGTACTTC. This encodes CRQTGAYEQYF.